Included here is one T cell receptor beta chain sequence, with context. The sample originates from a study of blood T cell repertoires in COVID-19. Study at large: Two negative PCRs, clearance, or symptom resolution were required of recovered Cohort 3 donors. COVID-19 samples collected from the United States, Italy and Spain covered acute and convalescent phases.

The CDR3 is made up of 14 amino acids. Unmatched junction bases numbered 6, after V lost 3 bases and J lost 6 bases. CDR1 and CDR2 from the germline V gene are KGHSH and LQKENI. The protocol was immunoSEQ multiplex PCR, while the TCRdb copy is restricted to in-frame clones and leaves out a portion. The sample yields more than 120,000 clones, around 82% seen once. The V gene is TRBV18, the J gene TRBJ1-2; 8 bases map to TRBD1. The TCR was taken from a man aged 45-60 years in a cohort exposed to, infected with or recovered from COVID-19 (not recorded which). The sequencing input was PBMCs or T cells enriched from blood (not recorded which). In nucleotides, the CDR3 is TGTGCCAGCTCACCCACGACAGGGGTTCATGGCTACACCTTC. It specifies CASSPTTGVHGYTF.